These 26 T cell receptor beta chains came from one sample sequenced in a study of T-cell memory formation after mild COVID-19. TCRdb re-analysed the 5' RACE reads in MiXCR, keeping a single row per CDR3 protein. The sample contains approximately 300,000 distinct CDR3 sequences, roughly a fifth of which appear only once. Sequencing was carried out using PBMCs or a T cell subset sorted from them (not recorded which). The receptors derive from a man younger than 35 who had mild COVID-19 (a few samples of this study predate the infection). Cell type and time point are not known.

This clonotype was recorded a few times. The CDR3 DNA follows: TGTGCCAGCAGGTGGGGCGGGGATGAGCAGTTCTTC. Residues: CASRWGGDEQFF. The V and J genes are TRBV2 and TRBJ2-1; tentatively, D is TRBD2 (6 bases). CDR3 size: 12 residues. From germline, CDR1 is SNHLY and CDR2 FYNNEI. The V and J ends lost 6 bases and 8 bases respectively, with 11 bases between them. Full variable domain (rest looked up from reference TRBV2 and TRBJ2-1): EPEVTQTPSHQVTQMGQEVILRCVPISNHLYFYWYRQILGQKVEFLVSFYNNEISEKSEIFDDQFSVERPDGSNFTLKIRSTKLEDSAMYFCASRWGGDEQFFGPGTRLTVL.

This clonotype was found a few times. V usage is TRBV20-1 and J usage is TRBJ2-7; D possibly corresponds to TRBD2 (5 bases). Germline assignment: CDR1 DFQATT and CDR2 SNEGSKA (reference sequence). This CDR3 contains 14 residues. V was trimmed by 5 bases and J by 5 bases, leaving 19 bases between them. The CDR3 loop reads CSALAPPGSHEQYF. CDR3 nucleotide sequence: TGCAGTGCTCTCGCCCCACCGGGGTCCCACGAGCAGTACTTC.

This clonotype was picked up a small number of times. CDR3 bases: TGTGCCAGCAGCTCAACCCCCGGACAGTCCTACGAGCAGTACGTC. This translates into CASSSTPGQSYEQYV. The chain employs TRBV7-2 and TRBJ2-7; weak D call: TRBD1 (6 bases). The CDR3 has 15 amino acids. Germline lookup yields CDR1 SGHTA and CDR2 FQGNSA. Trimming left V 4 bases short and J 1 base short, with 14 bases between.

This clonotype occurred a few times. The V gene is TRBV4-3, the J gene TRBJ2-4; D is undetermined. CDR3 length equals 15 residues. Looked up from germline, CDR1 is LGHNA and CDR2 is YSLEER. Trimming shortened V by 0 bases and J by 9 bases, and 15 bases separated the two germline ends. The CDR3 sequence: CASSQDSPGLGIQYF. CDR3 DNA: TGCGCCAGCAGCCAAGACTCTCCCGGCCTGGGCATTCAGTACTTC.

This clonotype appeared a single time. The chain joins TRBV6-1 to TRBJ1-1; 10 nucleotides line up with TRBD1. J lost 4 bases, V lost 6 bases, and 2 bases had no gene match. The CDR3 runs 13 residues. Germline values: CDR1 MNHNS, CDR2 SASEGT. CDR3 DNA sequence: TGTGCCAGCAGGACAGGGGGCCTCACTGAAGCTTTCTTT. Translating it yields CASRTGGLTEAFF.

In its sample, this clonotype was seen a few times. The rearrangement joins TRBV5-1 to TRBJ2-3; 15 nucleotides agree with TRBD2. The CDR3 totals 16 residues. Germline V lookup: CDR1 SGHRS, CDR2 YFSETQ. The trim removed 4 bases at V and 8 bases at J, leaving 8 bases unmatched. CDR3 coding DNA: TGCGCCAGCAGCGAAAAACCGGGACTAGCGGGGGGTACGCAGTATTTT. This gives the protein CASSEKPGLAGGTQYF.

Concerning this clonotype itself: A junction end diverges from the germline sequence, so it may reflect a read error. V usage is TRBV7-7 and J usage is TRBJ2-3, with 9 bases aligning to TRBD2. From germline, CDR1 is SSHAT and CDR2 FNYEAQ (reference sequence). CDR3 size: 15 residues. The CDR3 nucleotides read TGTGCTAGCAGCTCCGGGACTAGCAGATCAGATACGCAGTATTTT. Residues: CASSSGTSRSDTQYF.

The chain combines TRBV6-5 with TRBJ2-2; D unclear. The CDR3 is made up of 15 amino acids. V lost 0 bases and J lost 0, with 5 bases in between. The germline gives CDR1 MNHEY, CDR2 SVGAGI. This CDR3 is CASSYSLANTGELFF. The DNA for the CDR3 is TGTGCCAGCAGTTACTCTCTCGCGAACACCGGGGAGCTGTTTTTT.

This clonotype has only a few counts. This chain joins TRBV20-1 and TRBJ2-7, with 8 positions matching TRBD1. J was trimmed by 6 bases and V by 5 bases; bases with no gene match: 6. Per the germline V gene, CDR1 is DFQATT and CDR2 is SNEGSKA (reference sequence). This CDR3 is built from 12 residues. The CDR3 spells CSASTGGFEQYF. Written as DNA, the CDR3 is TGCAGTGCTTCAACAGGGGGTTTCGAGCAGTACTTC.

The chain links TRBV5-1 to TRBJ2-5; 7 nucleotides line up with TRBD1. The germline V gene has CDR1 SGHRS and CDR2 YFSETQ. The CDR3 loop spans 15 amino acids. V dropped 4 bases and J dropped 6; count of bases not matched to a gene: 12. The CDR3 DNA follows: TGCGCCAGCAGCCCGACAGGGCGCGCGGCGAAGACCCAGTACTTC. This encodes CASSPTGRAAKTQYF.

This clonotype came up a few times. The V gene is TRBV7-2, the J gene TRBJ2-1; D possibly corresponds to TRBD2 (6 bases). With 4 bases removed from V and 7 bases from J, the gap between germline ends came to 11 bases. The CDR3 is made up of 13 amino acids. Germline loops: CDR1 SGHTA, CDR2 FQGNSA. CDR3 protein: CASSSAGKNEQFF. CDR3 DNA: TGTGCCAGCAGCTCGGCGGGGAAAAATGAGCAGTTCTTC.

The sample holds many counts of this clonotype. The chain carries TRBV29-1 and TRBJ1-5; possibly TRBD1 for D (6 bases). The CDR3 length is 12 residues. CDR1 is SQVTM, CDR2 ANQGSEA, per germline. Trimming took off 6 bases at V and 2 bases at J, with 8 bases between the two ends. The DNA for the CDR3 is TGCAGCGTGCGACAGGGCAATCAGCCCCAGCATTTT. It specifies CSVRQGNQPQHF. Filled out from reference TRBV29-1 and TRBJ1-5, the complete variable domain reads SAVISQKPSRDICQRGTSLTIQCQVDSQVTMMFWYRQQPGQSLTLIATANQGSEATYESGFVIDKFPISRPNLTFSTLTVSNMSPEDSSIYLCSVRQGNQPQHFGDGTRLSIL.

This clonotype was seen ten or more times. This rearrangement joins TRBV29-1 to TRBJ2-3, with 9 nucleotides matching TRBD1. Germline CDR1 and CDR2: SQVTM and ANQGSEA. CDR3 length: 15 amino acids. V was pared by 3 bases and J by 5 bases, with 9 bases of the junction left unmatched. The CDR3 DNA reads TGCAGCGTTGATGCGGACAGGGGAAGTGAAGATACGCAGTATTTT. The encoded protein is CSVDADRGSEDTQYF.

There are a few counts of this clonotype. The V gene is TRBV5-1, the J gene TRBJ2-5; TRBD1 might be the D (6 bases). V was cut by 4 bases and J by 1 base, with 11 bases left in between. This CDR3 contains 14 residues. Germline V gene data show CDR1 as SGHRS and CDR2 as YFSETQ. The CDR3 loop is CASSVQGAQETQYF. The CDR3 DNA reads TGCGCCAGCAGCGTACAGGGAGCCCAAGAGACCCAGTACTTC.

V gene TRBV7-3 combines with J gene TRBJ2-1, with unresolved D. V lost 2 bases and J 6 bases, leaving 11 bases between the germline ends. Germline-derived CDR1 and CDR2 are SGHTA and FQGTGA. CDR3 length: 14 amino acids. CDR3 in amino acids: CASSLLDGVNEQFF. Written as DNA, the CDR3 is TGTGCCAGCAGCTTATTGGACGGCGTCAATGAGCAGTTCTTC.

The chain is built from TRBV7-2 and TRBJ2-3, with TRBD2 as a possible D gene (7 bases). The CDR3 extends over 15 amino acids. Germline CDR1 SGHTA, CDR2 FQGNSA. Trimming took 1 base from V and 4 from J, leaving 12 bases between them. The CDR3 loop is CASSLVGGRSDTQYF. The CDR3 DNA sequence: TGTGCCAGCAGCTTAGTGGGGGGGCGATCAGATACGCAGTATTTT.

The gene calls are TRBV12-3 or TRBV12-4 and TRBJ1-2; the match to TRBD1 covers 7 bases. The length of the CDR3 is 17 residues. J lost 3 bases, V lost 6 bases, and 16 bases had no gene match. CDR3 bases: TGTGCCAGCAGCCAATCGGGCAGGGGGTCTCCCTACTATGGCTACACCTTC. Its translation: CASSQSGRGSPYYGYTF.

This clonotype has just a few counts. This chain connects TRBV12-3 or TRBV12-4 to TRBJ2-3, with D unclear. The germline V and J ends were trimmed by 3 bases and 1 base, with 11 bases remaining between them. This CDR3 spans 15 amino acids. CDR3 loop: CASSFLPGGTDTQYF. CDR3 DNA sequence: TGTGCCAGCAGTTTCTTGCCTGGCGGCACAGATACGCAGTATTTT.

Notes on this clonotype: Here the CDR3 omits its conserved ending phenylalanine or tryptophan, so a read error is the likely source. The chain combines TRBV29-1 with TRBJ2-7, with no clear D. V was pared by 7 bases and J by 0 bases, with 10 bases between. The CDR3 runs 12 residues. Germline V CDR1 and CDR2: SQVTM, ANQGSEA. The CDR3 loop reads CSGVGSSYEQYL. DNA for the CDR3: TGCAGCGGCGTGGGCTCCTCCTACGAGCAGTACTTA.

The CDR3 sequence: CASSTGTSADTQYF. CDR3 coding DNA: TGTGCCAGCAGTACCGGGACTAGCGCAGATACGCAGTATTTT. The V call is TRBV5-8, the J call TRBJ2-3, with 10 bases identical to TRBD2. The junction had 4 bases not matched to a gene; V was cut back by 5 bases and J by 4 bases. CDR3 length: 14 residues. Germline V gene lookup returns CDR1 SGHTS and CDR2 YDEGEE.

This clonotype was seen more than once but under ten times. Relative to the germline gene, one junction end is altered; a read error may explain this. V gene TRBV5-6 combines with J gene TRBJ2-1; tentative D call: TRBD1 (5 bases). CDR1 and CDR2 (germline): SGHDT, YYEEEE. The length of the CDR3 is 11 residues. The chain's CDR3 is CASSLVGAVLF. CDR3 nucleotide sequence: TGTGCCAGCAGCTTGGTAGGGGCCGTACTATTC.

J is TRBJ1-4 and V is TRBV20-1; a possible D gene is TRBD1 (6 bases). The ends were cut back, 1 base at V and 4 bases at J, with 16 bases in the middle. The CDR3 contains 16 residues. Per the germline V gene, CDR1 is DFQATT and CDR2 is SNEGSKA (reference sequence). The CDR3 DNA follows: TGCAGTGCTAGAGCCGGGGGCACTTCCGATAATGAAAAACTGTTTTTT. Its protein product is CSARAGGTSDNEKLFF.

The chain is built from TRBV5-1 and TRBJ1-1; 9 bases align to TRBD1. CDR3 length equals 19 residues. J gave up 3 bases and V 4 bases, and 19 bases lay outside the gene matches. Germline V gene data show CDR1 as SGHRS and CDR2 as YFSETQ. The CDR3: CASSTTPPGQGFSDTEAFF. CDR3 sequence (DNA): TGCGCCAGCAGCACGACCCCGCCGGGACAGGGCTTTTCTGACACTGAAGCTTTCTTT.

This clonotype was counted between two and nine times. The chain recombines TRBV7-2 with TRBJ2-7; no clear D. Germline assignment: CDR1 SGHTA and CDR2 FQGNSA. V lost 5 bases, J lost 5 bases, and 19 bases lay in between. CDR3 length: 15 residues. The CDR3 is CASSPSAIRSHEQYF. As DNA, the CDR3 is TGTGCCAGCAGCCCCTCCGCCATCCGCAGTCACGAGCAGTACTTC.

This chain joins TRBV6-2 or TRBV6-3 and TRBJ2-1; D not resolved. Germline V lookup: CDR1 MNHEY, CDR2 SVGEGT. The CDR3 consists of 13 residues. V was shortened by 9 bases and J by 0 bases, with 9 bases between the two germline ends. CDR3 amino acids: CASEPGSYNEQFF. CDR3 DNA: TGTGCCAGTGAGCCGGGCTCCTACAATGAGCAGTTCTTC.

This clonotype occurred a few times. The CDR3 region has the DNA TGTGCCAGCTCGGGACACCTCCAGGACTATGGCTACACCTTC. Translating it yields CASSGHLQDYGYTF. The chain recombines TRBV28 with TRBJ1-2; D is perhaps TRBD1 (6 bases). Germline CDR1 and CDR2: MDHEN and SYDVKM. Trimming pared 8 bases from V and 3 bases from J, leaving 16 bases between. The CDR3 loop spans 14 amino acids.